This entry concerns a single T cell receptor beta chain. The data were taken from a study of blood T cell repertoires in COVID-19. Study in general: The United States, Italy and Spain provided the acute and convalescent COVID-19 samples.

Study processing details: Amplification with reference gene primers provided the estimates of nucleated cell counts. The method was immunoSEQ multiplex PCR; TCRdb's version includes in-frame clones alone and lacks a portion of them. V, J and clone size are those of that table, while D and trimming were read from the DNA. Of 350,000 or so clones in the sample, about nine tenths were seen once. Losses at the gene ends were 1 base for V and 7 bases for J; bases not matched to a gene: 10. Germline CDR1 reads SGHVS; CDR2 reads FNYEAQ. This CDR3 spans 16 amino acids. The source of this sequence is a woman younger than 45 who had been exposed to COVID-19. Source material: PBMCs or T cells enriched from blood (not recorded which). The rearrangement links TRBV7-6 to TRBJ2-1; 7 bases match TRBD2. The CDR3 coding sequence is TGTGCCAGCAGCTTAGAAGCCGGGACTACCGTTAATGAGCAGTTCTTC. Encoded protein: CASSLEAGTTVNEQFF.